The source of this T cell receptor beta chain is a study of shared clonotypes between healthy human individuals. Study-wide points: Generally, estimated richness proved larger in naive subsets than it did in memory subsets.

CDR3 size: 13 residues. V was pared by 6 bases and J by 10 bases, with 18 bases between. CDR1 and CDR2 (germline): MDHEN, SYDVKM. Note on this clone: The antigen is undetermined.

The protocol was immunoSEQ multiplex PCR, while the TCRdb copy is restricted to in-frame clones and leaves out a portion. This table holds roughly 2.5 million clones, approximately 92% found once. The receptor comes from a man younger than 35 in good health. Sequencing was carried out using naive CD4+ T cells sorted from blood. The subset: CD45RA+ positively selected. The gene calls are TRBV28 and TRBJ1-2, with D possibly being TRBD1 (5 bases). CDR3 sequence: CASRVDKNSYYTF. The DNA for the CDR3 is TGTGCCAGCAGAGTGGACAAGAACTCCTACTACACCTTC.